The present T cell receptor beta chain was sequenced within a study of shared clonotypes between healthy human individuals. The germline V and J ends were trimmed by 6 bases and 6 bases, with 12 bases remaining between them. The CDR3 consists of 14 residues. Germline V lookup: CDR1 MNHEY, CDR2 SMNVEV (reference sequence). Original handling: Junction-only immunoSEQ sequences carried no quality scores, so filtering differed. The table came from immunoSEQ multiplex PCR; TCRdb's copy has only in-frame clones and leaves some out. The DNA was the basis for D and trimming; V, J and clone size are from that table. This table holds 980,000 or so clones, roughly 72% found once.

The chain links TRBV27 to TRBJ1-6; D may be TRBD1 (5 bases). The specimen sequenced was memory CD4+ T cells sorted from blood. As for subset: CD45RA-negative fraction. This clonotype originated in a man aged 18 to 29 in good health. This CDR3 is CASSRGTANSPLHF. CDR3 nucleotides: TGTGCCAGCAGCCGGGGGACGGCTAATTCACCCCTCCACTTT.